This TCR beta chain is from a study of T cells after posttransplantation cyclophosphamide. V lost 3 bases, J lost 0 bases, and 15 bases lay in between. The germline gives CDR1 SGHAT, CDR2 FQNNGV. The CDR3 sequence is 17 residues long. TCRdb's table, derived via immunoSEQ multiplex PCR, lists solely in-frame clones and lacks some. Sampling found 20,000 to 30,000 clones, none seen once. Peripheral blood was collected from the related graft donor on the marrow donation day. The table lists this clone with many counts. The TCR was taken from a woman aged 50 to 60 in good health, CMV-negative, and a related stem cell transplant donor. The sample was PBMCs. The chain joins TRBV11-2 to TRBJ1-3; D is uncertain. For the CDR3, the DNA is TGTGCCAGCAGCTTCAGGTACAGCCCGCTCTCTGGAAACACCATATATTTT. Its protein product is CASSFRYSPLSGNTIYF.